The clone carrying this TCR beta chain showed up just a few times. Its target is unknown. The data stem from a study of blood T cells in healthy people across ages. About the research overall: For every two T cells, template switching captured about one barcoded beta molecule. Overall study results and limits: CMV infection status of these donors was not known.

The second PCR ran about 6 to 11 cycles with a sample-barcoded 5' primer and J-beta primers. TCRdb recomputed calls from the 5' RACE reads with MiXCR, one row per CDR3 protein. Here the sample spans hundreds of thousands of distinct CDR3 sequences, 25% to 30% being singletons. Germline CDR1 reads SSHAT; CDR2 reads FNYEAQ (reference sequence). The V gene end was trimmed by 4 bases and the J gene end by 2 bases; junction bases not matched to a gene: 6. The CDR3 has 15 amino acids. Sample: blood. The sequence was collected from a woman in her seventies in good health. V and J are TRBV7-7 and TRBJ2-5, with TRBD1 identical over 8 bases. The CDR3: CASSSGQVPQETQYF. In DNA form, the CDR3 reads TGTGCCAGCAGCTCGGGACAGGTGCCGCAAGAGACCCAGTACTTC.